This T cell receptor (beta chain) was found in a study of blood T cell repertoires in COVID-19. Study background: Samples came from the United States, Italy and Spain, spanning acute and convalescent COVID-19. The cDNA or gDNA used as material had been derived from T cells, B-cell-depleted T cells, or PBMCs.

The CDR3 runs 15 residues. V was pared by 4 bases and J by 0 bases, with 8 bases between. In germline, CDR1 is SGDLS, CDR2 YYNGEE. Original data processing: Estimation of nucleated cell counts relied on the amplification of reference gene primers. Generated by immunoSEQ multiplex PCR, the TCRdb table keeps only in-frame clones and is missing some. Clone size and V and J calls were adopted from that table, with D and trimming inferred from the DNA. This sample carries roughly 53,000 clones, 75% to 80% of them seen once, and the ten largest clones take over 20%. The sequenced material came from peripheral blood. The receptor comes from a man aged 45 to 65 with active or convalescent COVID-19. The chain uses TRBV9 and TRBJ2-6; D is ambiguous. This chain's CDR3 is CASSYSASGANVLTF. In DNA form, the CDR3 reads TGTGCCAGCAGCTATAGTGCCTCTGGGGCCAACGTCCTGACTTTC.